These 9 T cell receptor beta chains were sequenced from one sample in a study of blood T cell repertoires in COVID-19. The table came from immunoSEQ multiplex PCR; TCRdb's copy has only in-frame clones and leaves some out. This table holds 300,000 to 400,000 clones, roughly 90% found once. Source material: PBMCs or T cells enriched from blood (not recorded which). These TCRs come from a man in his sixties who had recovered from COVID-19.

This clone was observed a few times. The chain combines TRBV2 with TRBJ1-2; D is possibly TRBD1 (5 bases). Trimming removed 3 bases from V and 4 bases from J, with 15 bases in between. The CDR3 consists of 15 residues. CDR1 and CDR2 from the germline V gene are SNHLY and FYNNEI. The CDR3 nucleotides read TGTGCCAGCAGTGATCAGGGTAGGGTCGGCTATGGCTACACCTTC. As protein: CASSDQGRVGYGYTF.

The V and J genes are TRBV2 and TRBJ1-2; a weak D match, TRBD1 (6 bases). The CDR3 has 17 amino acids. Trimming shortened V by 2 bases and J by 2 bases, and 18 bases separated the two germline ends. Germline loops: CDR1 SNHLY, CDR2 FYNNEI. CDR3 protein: CASSESRDTTYNYGYTF. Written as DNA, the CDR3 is TGTGCCAGCAGTGAATCTCGGGACACAACTTACAACTATGGCTACACCTTC.

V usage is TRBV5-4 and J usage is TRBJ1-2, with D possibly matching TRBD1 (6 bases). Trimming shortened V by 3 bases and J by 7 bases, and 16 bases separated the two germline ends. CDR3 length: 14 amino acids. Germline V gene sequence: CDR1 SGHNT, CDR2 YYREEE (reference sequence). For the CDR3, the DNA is TGTGCCAGCAGCTCAGCCGGGACAATCGGTGGCTACACCTTC. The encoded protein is CASSSAGTIGGYTF.

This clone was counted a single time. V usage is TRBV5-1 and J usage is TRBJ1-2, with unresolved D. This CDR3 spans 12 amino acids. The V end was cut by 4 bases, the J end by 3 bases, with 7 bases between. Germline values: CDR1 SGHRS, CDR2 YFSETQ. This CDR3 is CASSAGDYGYTF. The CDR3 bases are TGCGCCAGCAGCGCCGGGGACTATGGCTACACCTTC. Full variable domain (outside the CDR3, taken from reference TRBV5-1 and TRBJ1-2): KAGVTQTPRYLIKTRGQQVTLSCSPISGHRSVSWYQQTPGQGLQFLFEYFSETQRNKGNFPGRFSGRQFSNSRSEMNVSTLELGDSALYLCASSAGDYGYTFGSGTRLTVV.

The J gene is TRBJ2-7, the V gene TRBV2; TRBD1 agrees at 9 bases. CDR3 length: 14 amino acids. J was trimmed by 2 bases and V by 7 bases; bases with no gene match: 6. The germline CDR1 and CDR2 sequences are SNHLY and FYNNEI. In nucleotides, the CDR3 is TGTGCCAGCAAATTGGGACAGGGAACCTACGAGCAGTACTTC. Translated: CASKLGQGTYEQYF.

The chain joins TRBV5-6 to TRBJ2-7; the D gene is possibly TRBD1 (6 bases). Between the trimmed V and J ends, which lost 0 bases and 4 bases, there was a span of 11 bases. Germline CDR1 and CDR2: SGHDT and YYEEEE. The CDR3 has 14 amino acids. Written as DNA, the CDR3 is TGTGCCAGCAGCTTGGCCAGGGGTGGTTACGAGCAGTACTTC. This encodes CASSLARGGYEQYF.

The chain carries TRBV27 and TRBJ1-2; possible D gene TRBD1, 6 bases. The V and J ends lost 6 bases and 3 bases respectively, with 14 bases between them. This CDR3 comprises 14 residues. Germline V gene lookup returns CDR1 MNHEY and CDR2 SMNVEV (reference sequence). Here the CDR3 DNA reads TGTGCCAGCAGCTTTAATCAGGGGTACTATGGCTACACCTTC. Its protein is CASSFNQGYYGYTF.

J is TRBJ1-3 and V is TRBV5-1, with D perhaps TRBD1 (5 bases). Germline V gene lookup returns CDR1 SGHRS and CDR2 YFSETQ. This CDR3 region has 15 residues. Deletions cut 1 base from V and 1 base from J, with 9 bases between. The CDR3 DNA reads TGCGCCAGCAGCTTGTCCCCAGGGTCTGGAAACACCATATATTTT. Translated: CASSLSPGSGNTIYF.

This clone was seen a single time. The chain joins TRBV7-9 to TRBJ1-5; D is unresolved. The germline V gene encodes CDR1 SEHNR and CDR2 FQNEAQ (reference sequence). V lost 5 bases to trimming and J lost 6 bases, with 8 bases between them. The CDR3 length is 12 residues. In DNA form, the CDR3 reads TGTGCCAGCAGCCTCGACTCTCAGCCCCAGCATTTT. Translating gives CASSLDSQPQHF.